Following are 12 T cell receptor beta chains from one sample sequenced in a study of T cell clonotyping in hematopoietic cell transplantation. Assay used: immunoSEQ multiplex PCR; TCRdb lists only in-frame clones, some missing. This sample has 25,000 to 30,000 clones, with approximately 86% found just once. Time point here: recipient sample about 28 days before transplant, after cytoreduction. The starting material was peripheral blood mononuclear cells, obtained before stem cell transplant. The receptors derive from a man in his forties or fifties with acute myeloid leukemia. Some clones in this sample may be carry-over from other donors' samples.

The rearrangement joins TRBV9 to TRBJ2-7, with a possible D match to TRBD2 (5 bases). V dropped 0 bases and J dropped 6 bases, with 16 bases sitting between them. Germline V gene sequence: CDR1 SGDLS, CDR2 YYNGEE. The CDR3 runs to 15 residues. CDR3 in amino acids: CASSVEESSFSEQYF. The DNA of the CDR3 is TGTGCCAGCAGCGTAGAGGAATCTAGCTTCTCCGAGCAGTACTTC.

CDR3 DNA sequence: TGCGCCAGCAGCTTGGCCGGGCAGGGCCGTGAGACCCAGTACTTC. Translated, it gives CASSLAGQGRETQYF. V is TRBV5-1 and J is TRBJ2-5, with D possibly TRBD1 on 5 matching bases. Per germline, CDR1 SGHRS and CDR2 YFSETQ. This CDR3 has 15 amino acids. Trimming stripped 0 bases from V and 5 bases from J, with 14 bases between.

The rearrangement uses TRBV6-5 and TRBJ1-4; D gene uncertain. The CDR3 sequence is 15 residues long. The V gene's germline CDR1 is MNHEY and CDR2 SVGAGI. With 6 bases removed from V and 4 bases from J, the gap between germline ends came to 15 bases. The CDR3 spells CASRRLTRYNEKLFF. Here the CDR3 DNA reads TGTGCCAGCAGACGTCTGACAAGATATAATGAAAAACTGTTTTTT.

The chain has TRBV6-5 and TRBJ2-3; D perhaps matches TRBD2 (6 bases). Germline assignment: CDR1 MNHEY and CDR2 SVGAGI. The V end lost 8 bases, the J end lost 2 bases, and 17 bases lay between the germline ends. This CDR3 spans 15 amino acids. The chain's CDR3 is CASSTRPGTTDTQYF. In DNA form, the CDR3 reads TGTGCCAGCTCGACTAGGCCAGGGACCACAGATACGCAGTATTTT.

This chain connects TRBV28 to TRBJ1-1; possibly TRBD1 for D (6 bases). The CDR3 consists of 15 residues. Germline V gene data show CDR1 as MDHEN and CDR2 as SYDVKM. Trimming took 5 bases from V and 3 from J, leaving 16 bases between them. Written as DNA, the CDR3 is TGTGCCAGCAGTCCCCTGGACAGTTATCACACTGAAGCTTTCTTT. Translated: CASSPLDSYHTEAFF.

This clone occurred a few times. The CDR3 nucleotides are TGTGCCAGCAGTTACGCGGGCGGGAGCTCCTACGAGCAGTACTTC. Its translation is CASSYAGGSSYEQYF. V is TRBV6-5 and J is TRBJ2-7; TRBD2 matches at 7 bases. Per germline, CDR1 MNHEY and CDR2 SVGAGI. The V segment lost 2 bases and the J segment 0 bases; nucleotides outside the gene matches: 4. This CDR3 region has 15 residues.

The chain has TRBV4-1 and TRBJ2-2, with 12 bases identical to TRBD2. With V trimmed by 1 base and J by 1 base, 4 bases remained unmatched. From germline, CDR1 is MGHRA and CDR2 YSYEKL. The CDR3 is 18 amino acids. The chain's CDR3 is CASSQVLAGGRNTGELFF. The CDR3 DNA is TGCGCCAGCAGCCAAGTACTAGCGGGGGGTCGGAACACCGGGGAGCTGTTTTTT.

The chain is built from TRBV27 and TRBJ1-1; perhaps TRBD1 as D (6 bases). Germline CDR1 MNHEY, CDR2 SMNVEV (reference sequence). The ends were cut back, 2 bases at V and 5 bases at J, with 9 bases in the middle. This CDR3 is 13 amino acids long. CDR3 sequence reads: CASSLGGRTEAFF. The CDR3 DNA reads TGTGCCAGCAGTTTAGGGGGCCGAACTGAAGCTTTCTTT.

The V call is TRBV7-6, the J call TRBJ1-1; no clear D. There are 14 residues in the CDR3. Germline CDR1 is SGHVS and CDR2 is FNYEAQ. Trimming removed 0 bases at V and 0 bases at J, with 5 bases between. CDR3 region: CASSLASVNTEAFF. In nucleotides, the CDR3 is TGTGCCAGCAGCTTAGCTTCAGTGAACACTGAAGCTTTCTTT.

To note about this clone: A read error is likely, as this CDR3 ends without the conserved phenylalanine or tryptophan. The DNA is omitted, as the CDR3 cannot be located on it reliably, and the CDR3 follows TCRdb's listing. V is TRBV21-1 and J is TRBJ2-7. TRBV21-1 constitutes a pseudogene. The CDR3 is 10 residues long, ends included. This CDR3 is CASSKRTSGL.

This sequence joins TRBV20-1 and TRBJ1-1; D is undetermined. Between the trimmed V and J ends, which lost 5 bases and 5 bases, there was a span of 9 bases. The germline V gene encodes CDR1 DFQATT and CDR2 SNEGSKA (reference sequence). This CDR3 spans 11 amino acids. DNA for the CDR3: TGCAGTGCTCCCGCGCGGACTGAAGCTTTCTTT. This translates into CSAPARTEAFF.

The chain carries TRBV27 and TRBJ1-1; maybe TRBD1 (6 bases). The CDR3 is 12 amino acids. The V gene lost 3 bases and the J gene lost 10 bases, with 12 bases spanning the gap. CDR1 and CDR2 from the germline V gene are MNHEY and SMNVEV (reference sequence). The CDR3 nucleotides are TGTGCCAGCAGTTTCTACGGACAGAGAGCTTTCTTT. Translating gives CASSFYGQRAFF.